These 25 T cell receptor beta chains came from one sample sequenced in a study of siplizumab effects on memory and regulatory T cells. Which antigens these TCRs recognize remains unknown. This table comes from immunoSEQ multiplex PCR, and its TCRdb copy is limited to in-frame clones, with some not included. The repertoire consists of some 14,000 clones, with roughly 40% occurring once and the leading ten covering around 7.8%. Cells from the mixed lymphocyte reaction underwent coculture for five to seven days at 37 degrees C. The sample taken for sequencing was CFSE-low (dividing) CD4+ T cells sorted from an allogeneic mixed lymphocyte reaction. These receptors all stem from a human donor in good health; the cells came from an allogeneic mixed lymphocyte reaction. Some clones in this sample may be carry-over from other donors' samples.

This clone was detected once. V and J are TRBV5-1 and TRBJ1-1, with D perhaps matching TRBD1 (6 bases). Germline V gene sequence: CDR1 SGHRS, CDR2 YFSETQ. This CDR3 has 15 amino acids. V lost 4 bases, J lost 1 base, and 14 bases lay in between. The CDR3 DNA reads as TGCGCCAGCAGCCCCCGGGAGGGGGGGAACACTGAAGCTTTCTTT. Protein: CASSPREGGNTEAFF.

V gene TRBV29-1 combines with J gene TRBJ1-2; perhaps TRBD1 as D (5 bases). Germline CDR1 is SQVTM and CDR2 is ANQGSEA. This CDR3 region has 13 residues. V shed 2 bases and J shed 4 bases, with 11 bases lying between them. CDR3 protein: CSVEKGRGYGYTF. CDR3 sequence (DNA): TGCAGCGTTGAAAAGGGAAGGGGCTATGGCTACACCTTC.

This chain links TRBV5-1 with TRBJ2-7; no definite D call. The V end lost 4 bases, the J end lost 0 bases, and 14 bases lay between the germline ends. The CDR3 loop spans 15 amino acids. The germline V gene encodes CDR1 SGHRS and CDR2 YFSETQ. The CDR3 DNA reads as TGCGCCAGCAGCCCGCTAGACCCCAGCTCCTACGAGCAGTACTTC. Translation gives CASSPLDPSSYEQYF.

This clone was counted only a few times. The rearrangement links TRBV28 to TRBJ2-1, with 12 bases matching TRBD1. CDR3 length: 13 residues. From germline, CDR1 is MDHEN and CDR2 SYDVKM. Written as DNA, the CDR3 is TGTGCAGCCGGGACAGGGGGCTGGAATGAGCAGTTCTTC. Translating gives CAAGTGGWNEQFF.

The rearrangement links TRBV27 to TRBJ2-3; 9 bases line up with TRBD2. The ends lost 3 bases at V and 1 base at J; junction bases unmatched: 5. Germline V CDR1 and CDR2: MNHEY, SMNVEV (reference sequence). The CDR3 is 16 amino acids. The CDR3 region is CASSFRRTSGTDTQYF. DNA of the CDR3: TGTGCCAGCAGTTTCAGACGGACTAGCGGCACAGATACGCAGTATTTT.

By share of the sample, this clone is large. The J gene is TRBJ2-7, the V gene TRBV6-5; D tentatively reads TRBD1 or TRBD2 (5 bases each). CDR1 and CDR2 from the germline V gene are MNHEY and SVGAGI. This CDR3 has 13 amino acids. The germline V and J ends were trimmed by 2 bases and 9 bases, with 14 bases remaining between them. This chain's CDR3 is CASSYEASGRQYF. In nucleotides, the CDR3 is TGTGCCAGCAGTTACGAGGCTTCGGGGCGGCAGTACTTC.

The gene calls are TRBV9 and TRBJ2-3; D is ambiguous. Germline V gives CDR1 SGDLS, CDR2 YYNGEE. The CDR3 is 18 amino acids. Trimming removed 0 bases at V and 0 bases at J, with 17 bases between. The CDR3 sequence is CASSVGFSIETSTDTQYF. CDR3 bases: TGTGCCAGCAGCGTAGGGTTCTCGATCGAAACTAGCACAGATACGCAGTATTTT.

V usage is TRBV14 and J usage is TRBJ2-5; perhaps TRBD2 as D (6 bases). Deletions cut 2 bases from V and 7 bases from J, with 23 bases between. Germline CDR1 SGHDN, CDR2 FVKESK. This CDR3 spans 17 amino acids. CDR3 sequence reads: CASSQYSVGSMIGTQYF. CDR3 nucleotides: TGTGCCAGCAGCCAATACTCGGTCGGGAGCATGATTGGGACCCAGTACTTC. Using reference TRBV14 and TRBJ2-5 for the parts outside the CDR3, the full variable domain is EAGVTQFPSHSVIEKGQTVTLRCDPISGHDNLYWYRRVMGKEIKFLLHFVKESKQDESGMPNNRFLAERTGGTYSTLKVQPAELEDSGVYFCASSQYSVGSMIGTQYFGPGTRLLVL.

This chain joins TRBV5-4 and TRBJ1-2; 12 bases fit TRBD1. Germline V CDR1 and CDR2: SGHNT, YYREEE (reference sequence). J gave up 8 bases and V 0 bases, and 5 bases lay outside the gene matches. The CDR3 runs to 15 residues. The CDR3 loop reads CASSLGGQGARGYTF. The DNA of the CDR3 is TGTGCCAGCAGCTTGGGGGGACAGGGGGCTCGAGGCTACACCTTC.

The chain joins TRBV11-2 to TRBJ1-2; 9 positions agree with TRBD1. The CDR3 spans 15 residues. V shed 4 bases, J shed 5 bases, and the junction held 8 bases outside the gene matches. In germline, CDR1 is SGHAT, CDR2 FQNNGV. The CDR3 loop is CASSSAGQGTYGYTF. The CDR3 DNA follows: TGTGCCAGCAGCTCGGCGGGACAGGGTACATATGGCTACACCTTC. Full variable domain (missing parts from reference TRBV11-2 and TRBJ1-2): EAGVAQSPRYKIIEKRQSVAFWCNPISGHATLYWYQQILGQGPKLLIQFQNNGVVDDSQLPKDRFSAERLKGVDSTLKIQPAKLEDSAVYLCASSSAGQGTYGYTFGSGTRLTVV.

This clone was counted a few times. The chain links TRBV11-2 to TRBJ2-1, with 12 bases identical to TRBD2. The J segment lost 8 bases and the V segment lost 3 bases, leaving 8 bases of the junction unmatched. Looked up from germline, CDR1 is SGHAT and CDR2 is FQNNGV. The CDR3 consists of 16 residues. CDR3 in DNA: TGTGCCAGCAGCTTCGATTTCACTAGCGGGAGGTATGAGCAGTTCTTC. Translation: CASSFDFTSGRYEQFF.

Ten or more counts support this clone. Other DNA sequences from this sample encode an identical CDR3 as well. This chain links TRBV5-1 with TRBJ1-1; D is uncertain. This CDR3 is 16 amino acids long. Germline CDR1 and CDR2: SGHRS and YFSETQ. V was shortened by 4 bases and J by 4 bases, with 20 bases between the two germline ends. DNA of the CDR3: TGCGCCAGCAGCCTTGACTCCACGCAAATAGGCACTGAAGCTTTCTTT. It yields the protein CASSLDSTQIGTEAFF.

The sample holds a few counts of this clone. CDR3 sequence: CASSLDPRGNSPLHF. The DNA of the CDR3 is TGCGCCAGCAGCTTGGACCCCAGGGGGAATTCACCCCTCCACTTT. The genes are TRBV5-1 and TRBJ1-6; 7 bases line up with TRBD1. Unmatched junction bases numbered 4, after V lost 0 bases and J lost 7 bases. The CDR3 runs 15 residues. Germline V lookup: CDR1 SGHRS, CDR2 YFSETQ.

V usage is TRBV27 and J usage is TRBJ2-5; the D gene is possibly TRBD2 (5 bases). Germline values: CDR1 MNHEY, CDR2 SMNVEV (reference sequence). This CDR3 has 15 residues. V lost 6 bases and J 11 bases, leaving 25 bases between the germline ends. This CDR3 is CASSSTPAGGLSQYF. CDR3 nucleotides: TGTGCCAGCAGCTCCACGCCTGCGGGCGGGCTTTCACAGTACTTC.

This clone was counted a few times. The V call is TRBV19, the J call TRBJ1-5; 11 nucleotides agree with TRBD1. The CDR3 is made up of 15 amino acids. Germline-derived CDR1 and CDR2 are LNHDA and SQIVND (reference sequence). Losses at the gene ends were 3 bases for V and 6 bases for J; bases not matched to a gene: 4. The CDR3 DNA reads TGTGCCAGTAGTATTGGGACAGGGGGAAGTCAGCCCCAGCATTTT. It specifies CASSIGTGGSQPQHF.

This clone is deemed medium-sized. The chain joins TRBV9 to TRBJ1-2, with TRBD1 identical over 10 bases. V trimming: 3 bases; J trimming: 3 bases; junction bases outside the gene matches: 11. The CDR3 is 17 residues long. Germline values: CDR1 SGDLS, CDR2 YYNGEE. The CDR3 protein is CASSETRQGAPDYGYTF. The CDR3 region has the DNA TGTGCCAGCAGCGAGACCCGACAGGGGGCCCCTGACTATGGCTACACCTTC.

The chain has TRBV7-9 and TRBJ2-7, with D tentatively TRBD2 (6 bases). V was shortened by 2 bases and J by 2 bases, with 19 bases between the two germline ends. This CDR3 is built from 17 residues. From germline, CDR1 is SEHNR and CDR2 FQNEAQ (reference sequence). The CDR3 region has the DNA TGTGCCAGCAGCTTACCGCTTGGTGGTAGCGGAACCTACGAGCAGTACTTC. Translated, it gives CASSLPLGGSGTYEQYF.

J is TRBJ1-1 and V is TRBV14; no clear D gene. The V gene lost 2 bases and the J gene lost 1 base, with 8 bases spanning the gap. CDR1 is SGHDN, CDR2 FVKESK, per germline. CDR3 length: 14 residues. In DNA form, the CDR3 reads TGTGCCAGCAGCCAACTGAACAGGAACACTGAAGCTTTCTTT. Translating it yields CASSQLNRNTEAFF.

The chain joins TRBV19 to TRBJ1-2; no clear D gene. The CDR3 extends over 14 amino acids. Trimming cost V 5 bases and J 3 bases, with 13 bases left between them. Germline CDR1 is LNHDA and CDR2 is SQIVND (reference sequence). The DNA of the CDR3 is TGTGCCAGTAGTCGGACGGTGTTGTACTATGGCTACACCTTC. Translated, it gives CASSRTVLYYGYTF.

The V and J genes are TRBV7-8 and TRBJ1-2; the match to TRBD1 covers 8 bases. Germline-derived CDR1 and CDR2 are SGHVS and FQNEAQ. Trimming took 5 bases from V and 8 from J; bases not matched to a gene: 7. The CDR3 loop spans 13 amino acids. Here the CDR3 DNA reads TGTGCCAGCAGCCCGGACAGGGTTGACGGCTACACCTTC. Amino acid sequence: CASSPDRVDGYTF.

This clone is judged medium-sized. This chain links TRBV27 with TRBJ2-2; 8 bases line up with TRBD2. The CDR3 covers 14 residues. Germline lookup yields CDR1 MNHEY and CDR2 SMNVEV (reference sequence). The trim removed 9 bases at V and 5 bases at J, leaving 8 bases unmatched. The CDR3 nucleotides are TGTGCCAGTACCCGCGGGAGGAGGACCGGGGAGCTGTTTTTT. Protein product: CASTRGRRTGELFF.

The chain couples TRBV6-5 to TRBJ2-1; D gene ambiguous. The CDR3 extends over 12 amino acids. CDR1 and CDR2 from the germline V gene are MNHEY and SVGAGI. V dropped 8 bases and J dropped 10 bases, with 15 bases sitting between them. The CDR3 reads CASSGPSKEQFF. CDR3 nucleotides: TGTGCCAGCTCCGGACCTAGTAAGGAGCAGTTCTTC.

This clone came up many times. This sequence joins TRBV7-3 and TRBJ2-7; no clear D. The germline V gene has CDR1 SGHTA and CDR2 FQGTGA. The V and J ends lost 2 bases and 4 bases respectively, with 9 bases between them. The CDR3 has 13 amino acids. The CDR3 bases are TGTGCCAGCAGCTTAGCACCTACTTACGAGCAGTACTTC. The encoded protein is CASSLAPTYEQYF.

This chain connects TRBV18 to TRBJ2-1; 14 nucleotides align to TRBD2. The J segment lost 8 bases and the V segment lost 3 bases, leaving 3 bases of the junction unmatched. Per the germline V gene, CDR1 is KGHSH and CDR2 is LQKENI. There are 15 residues in the CDR3. The CDR3 bases are TGTGCCAGCTCACCGGGACTAGCGGGAGAATATGAGCAGTTCTTC. Its translation is CASSPGLAGEYEQFF.

The chain is built from TRBV19 and TRBJ2-3, with 7 nucleotides matching TRBD2. The J segment lost 5 bases and the V segment lost 5 bases, leaving 10 bases of the junction unmatched. Germline V lookup: CDR1 LNHDA, CDR2 SQIVND (reference sequence). The CDR3 totals 15 residues. The CDR3 reads CASSPRLAGRDTQYF. The DNA for the CDR3 is TGTGCCAGTAGTCCAAGACTAGCTGGGAGAGATACGCAGTATTTT. Full variable domain (remainder filled in from reference TRBV19 and TRBJ2-3): DGGITQSPKYLFRKEGQNVTLSCEQNLNHDAMYWYRQDPGQGLRLIYYSQIVNDFQKGDIAEGYSVSREKKESFPLTVTSAQKNPTAFYLCASSPRLAGRDTQYFGPGTRLTVL.